What follows describes a single T cell receptor beta chain. Generated by immunoSEQ multiplex PCR, the TCRdb table keeps only in-frame clones and is missing some. The sample shows roughly 120,000 clones, under 95% of them seen only once. This CDR3 contains 13 residues. CDR1 and CDR2 (germline): SGHAT, FQNNGV. V lost 4 bases, J lost 4 bases, and 1 base stayed unmatched. The data stem from a study of control samples from healthy donors and cancer patients. Sequences were obtained from PBMCs. The TCR originated in a man in his fifties or sixties with head and neck cancer. This chain links TRBV11-2 with TRBJ1-5, with 7 bases fitting TRBD1. CDR3 residues: CASSSGQNQPQHF. The CDR3, as DNA: TGTGCCAGCAGCTCGGGACAGAATCAGCCCCAGCATTTT.